This section outlines one T cell receptor (beta chain) sequence together with its context. This entry is derived from a study of T cell responses to AZD1222 COVID-19 vaccine. The table came from immunoSEQ multiplex PCR; TCRdb's copy has only in-frame clones and leaves some out. The table lists fewer than 200,000 clones, 91% of them singletons. Trimming removed 4 bases from V and 2 bases from J; junction bases left unmatched: 8. This CDR3 is 15 amino acids long. Per the germline V gene, CDR1 is SGHDN and CDR2 is FVKESK. This chain joins TRBV14 and TRBJ2-7; 7 bases agree with TRBD2. The starting material was peripheral blood, obtained on day 0 of AZD1222 vaccination. This TCR came from an adult in good health. The CDR3 sequence is CASSRQKGLTYEQYF. CDR3 DNA sequence: TGTGCCAGCAGCCGACAAAAGGGACTAACCTACGAGCAGTACTTC.